Listed below are T cell receptor beta chains from one sample, sequenced in a study of shared clonotypes between healthy human individuals. Sequencing was performed with immunoSEQ multiplex PCR; in TCRdb, only in-frame clones are kept and a portion is missing. The table shows roughly 2.1 million clones, with under 95% occurring only once. The sequenced material came from naive CD8+ T cells from PBMCs. These receptors came from a man between 18 and 29 years old in good health. Some clones in this sample may be carry-over from other donors' samples. CDR3s include the opening cysteine and the closing phenylalanine or tryptophan. The D gene is left open where the match is weak. Clone size is shown for a subset of rows, as once, few, many or a class of expanded clone.

J gene | clone size | V gene | D gene | CDR3 DNA | CDR3 protein
TRBJ1-2 | NA | TRBV28 | NA | TGTGCCAGCACCGGGAGGCCGACCCACTATGGCTACACCTTC | CASTGRPTHYGYTF
TRBJ1-4 | NA | TRBV7-9 | NA | TGTGCCAGTAGATGGACAGCGGATGAAAAACTGTTTTTT | CASRWTADEKLFF
TRBJ1-5 | NA | TRBV7-9 | NA | TGTGCCAGCAGCTTGGCTTTGGGGGTCAGTAACAATCAGCCCCAGCATTTT | CASSLALGVSNNQPQHF
TRBJ2-5 | NA | TRBV4-1 | NA | TGCGCCAGCAGCCAAAGGACCGAAGAGACCCAGTACTTC | CASSQRTEETQYF
TRBJ2-1 | once | TRBV10-3 | TRBD1 | TGTGCCATCAGTGGAACGACAGGGACGATGACCAATGAGCAGTTCTTC | CAISGTTGTMTNEQFF
TRBJ2-3 | NA | TRBV4-1 | TRBD1 | TGCGCCTCATTAGACAGGGGCCGTCCGGATACGCAGTATTTT | CASLDRGRPDTQYF
TRBJ2-1 | NA | TRBV30 | TRBD2 | TGTGCCTGGAGTAAGGATCAGAAGGTGCGGGAGGGGGACAATGAGCAGTTCTTC | CAWSKDQKVREGDNEQFF
TRBJ2-5 | NA | TRBV18 | NA | TGTGCCAGCCCACCTCCGGGTCCCCAAGAGACCCAGTACTTC | CASPPPGPQETQYF
TRBJ2-1 | NA | TRBV5-1 | TRBD2 | TGCGCCAGCAGCTTGGGGCTAGCGGCTTCCAATGAGCAGTTCTTC | CASSLGLAASNEQFF
TRBJ1-1 | NA | TRBV28 | NA | TGTGCCAGCCAACTGAGCCTATACACTGAAGCTTTCTTT | CASQLSLYTEAFF
TRBJ2-1 | NA | TRBV20-1 | NA | TGCAGTGCTCCAGAGGTAAATGAGCAGTTCTTC | CSAPEVNEQFF
TRBJ2-7 | NA | TRBV4-3 | TRBD2 | TGCGCCAGCAGCCAAGAACTAGCGATTACCTACGAGCAGTACTTC | CASSQELAITYEQYF
TRBJ1-5 | NA | TRBV4-1 | NA | TGCGCCAGCAGCCAAGACGGACGTCAGCCCCAGCATTTT | CASSQDGRQPQHF
TRBJ1-2 | NA | TRBV11-2 | NA | TGTGCCAGCAGCTTAGGGACCGCTTACGGATCCTATGGCTACACCTTC | CASSLGTAYGSYGYTF
TRBJ2-7 | NA | TRBV11-2 | NA | TGTGCCAGCAGCTTAGATCACGGAACCTACGAGCAGTACTTC | CASSLDHGTYEQYF
TRBJ2-5 | NA | TRBV6-1 | TRBD2 | TGTGCCAGCAGATTCGCGGGAGGGGAGACCCAGTACTTC | CASRFAGGETQYF
TRBJ2-5 | NA | TRBV15 | NA | TGTGCCACCAGCAGGGTGGGCAAGGTCAAAGAGACCCAGTACTTC | CATSRVGKVKETQYF
TRBJ2-2 | NA | TRBV28 | NA | TGTGCCAGCAGTCCCCCATGGACGGGACACCCGAACACCGGGGAGCTGTTTTTT | CASSPPWTGHPNTGELFF
TRBJ2-7 | NA | TRBV7-2 | TRBD1 | TGTGCCAGCAGCCCGGGACAGGGGTGGCACGAGCAGTACTTC | CASSPGQGWHEQYF
TRBJ2-5 | NA | TRBV28 | NA | TGTGCCAGCAGTTTCGACGGGTTCCAAGAGACCCAGTACTTC | CASSFDGFQETQYF
TRBJ2-7 | NA | TRBV6-5 | TRBD1 | TGTGCCAGCAGTTGGAGAGGGACAGCCTACGAGCAGTACTTC | CASSWRGTAYEQYF
TRBJ1-2 | NA | TRBV6-5 | NA | TGTGCCAGCAGTTACTCAGAGGGGAATGGCTACACCTTC | CASSYSEGNGYTF
TRBJ2-3 | NA | TRBV28 | TRBD2 | TGTGCCAGCAGTTCGGGAGGGTCAGATACGCAGTATTTT | CASSSGGSDTQYF
TRBJ2-7 | NA | TRBV30 | NA | TGTGCCTGGAGTGTAGGGTCGGGAGAGACAACCGAGCAGTACTTC | CAWSVGSGETTEQYF
TRBJ2-7 | NA | TRBV7-9 | NA | TGTGCCAGCAGCTACTTAGGGCCCCCAGCGGAGGACCACGAGCAGTACTTC | CASSYLGPPAEDHEQYF
TRBJ2-1 | NA | TRBV9 | NA | TGTGCCAGCAGCGTAGGTGGTGAGCAGTTCTTC | CASSVGGEQFF
TRBJ2-7 | NA | TRBV29-1 | TRBD1 | TGCAGCGTTGAGGATGGGTGGTCGGGACAGGGAGGCTACGAGCAGTACTTC | CSVEDGWSGQGGYEQYF
TRBJ2-7 | NA | TRBV7-9 | NA | TGTGCCAGCAGCTTTCAACTAGAGTCCTACGAGCAGTACTTC | CASSFQLESYEQYF
TRBJ2-2 | NA | TRBV18 | NA | TGTGCCAGCTCACCTGACGACCACGCGAACACCGGGGAGCTGTTTTTT | CASSPDDHANTGELFF
TRBJ2-1 | NA | TRBV5-1 | TRBD1 | TGCGCCAGCAGTCGTCTACTGGGACAGTACAATGAGCAGTTCTTC | CASSRLLGQYNEQFF
TRBJ2-2 | NA | TRBV5-1 | TRBD2 | TGCGCCAGCACCACACGGGGAGCGGGATTGAACACCGGGGAGCTGTTTTTT | CASTTRGAGLNTGELFF
TRBJ2-7 | NA | TRBV7-3 | TRBD2 | TGTGCCAGCAGCTTCGGACTAGCGGCCTCCTACGAGCAGTACTTC | CASSFGLAASYEQYF
TRBJ1-2 | NA | TRBV14 | NA | TGTGCCAGCAGCCAAGTCTTGGGGACCGATGGCTACACCTTC | CASSQVLGTDGYTF